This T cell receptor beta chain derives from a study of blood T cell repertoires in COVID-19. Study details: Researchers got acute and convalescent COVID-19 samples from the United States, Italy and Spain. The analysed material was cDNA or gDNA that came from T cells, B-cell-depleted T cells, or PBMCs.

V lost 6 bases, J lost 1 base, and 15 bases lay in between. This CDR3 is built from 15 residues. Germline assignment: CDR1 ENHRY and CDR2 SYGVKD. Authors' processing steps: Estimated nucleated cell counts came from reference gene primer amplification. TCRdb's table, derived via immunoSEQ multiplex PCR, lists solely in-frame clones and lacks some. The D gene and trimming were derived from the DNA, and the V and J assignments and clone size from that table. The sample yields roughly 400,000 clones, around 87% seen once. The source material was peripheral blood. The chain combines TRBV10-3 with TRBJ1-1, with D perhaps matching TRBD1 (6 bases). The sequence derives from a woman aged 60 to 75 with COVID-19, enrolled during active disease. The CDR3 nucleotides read TGTGCCATCAGCAGCCACAGGGATCCGAACACTGAAGCTTTCTTT. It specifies CAISSHRDPNTEAFF.